The rows below give T cell receptor beta chains drawn from one sample of a study of CD8+ T cells in alopecia areata. Measured with immunoSEQ multiplex PCR; TCRdb has only the in-frame clones, and not every one. The table lists about 150,000 clones, around 54% of them singletons, with less than 5% in the top ten. Specimen: CD4+ T cells sorted from blood. The receptors were gathered from a human donor in good health. The CDR3 runs from the conserved cysteine through the conserved F or W.

CDR3: CASSLEGSSYEQYF; V: TRBV7-9
CDR3: CATTPGGRSNQPQHF; V: TRBV2
CDR3: CSVGKEVGGAGKLFF; V: TRBV29-1
CDR3: CASSFSGRGPYEQYF; V: TRBV27
CDR3: CSVVQGTDTQYF; V: TRBV29-1
CDR3: CASRRTGKNEQYF; V: TRBV5-1
CDR3: CASRDRAKTQYF; V: TRBV30
CDR3: CSVRTSNYGYTF; V: TRBV29-1
CDR3: CASSFNAGVAEQFF; V: TRBV28
CDR3: CASLTTPGSGANVLTF; V: TRBV5-1
CDR3: CASSLAQGVSTDTQYF; V: TRBV11-2
CDR3: CSVVPGLGFAEAFF; V: TRBV29-1
CDR3: CASSQALVETQYF; V: TRBV4-1
CDR3: CASSIDGDGFQPQHF; V: TRBV19
CDR3: CASRSVREGHNEQFF; V: TRBV11-2
CDR3: CASRPGQGANYEQYF; V: TRBV11-2
CDR3: CASSFGEETQYF; V: TRBV7-9
CDR3: CASSADRAEAGELFF; V: TRBV2
CDR3: CASSLLTQRGEQFF; V: TRBV5-1
CDR3: CSGLGTGAYEQYF; V: TRBV29-1
CDR3: CASNGLRMNTEAFF; V: TRBV5-6
CDR3: CSVAADYNEQFF; V: TRBV29-1
CDR3: CASSPRGQEDGYTF; V: TRBV7-9
CDR3: CSVGNAGYTF; V: TRBV29-1